The 17 T cell receptor beta chains in this list originate from one sample, sequenced in a study of cytomegalovirus exposure and HLA in healthy donors. The study ran its PCR with 60 Vbeta and 13 Jbeta primers. The data were produced by immunoSEQ multiplex PCR, yet TCRdb's version contains in-frame clones alone and is incomplete. Listed are tens of thousands of clones; 3.5% to 4% falls within the top ten. Specimen: PBMCs. The receptor source for this set is a male donor in good health and CMV-seronegative.

V gene TRBV5-8 combines with J gene TRBJ2-3; 8 bases line up with TRBD1. The CDR3 length is 15 residues. CDR1 SGHTS and CDR2 YDEGEE come from the germline V gene. Losses at the gene ends were 3 bases for V and 0 bases for J; bases not matched to a gene: 3. The CDR3 DNA follows: TGTGCCAGCAGCTGGGACAGGAGTAGCACAGATACGCAGTATTTT. This sequence encodes CASSWDRSSTDTQYF.

The chain recombines TRBV28 with TRBJ2-3; 7 nucleotides line up with TRBD2. Germline assignment: CDR1 MDHEN and CDR2 SYDVKM. The CDR3 runs to 17 residues. V was clipped by 6 bases and J by 3 bases; unmatched bases: 15. The CDR3: CASRGPPPSGPTDTQYF. The CDR3, as DNA: TGTGCCAGCAGAGGTCCCCCGCCTAGCGGCCCTACAGATACGCAGTATTTT.

The chain couples TRBV5-4 to TRBJ1-2, with D possibly TRBD1 on 6 matching bases. The CDR3 spans 13 residues. The V and J ends lost 2 bases and 6 bases respectively, with 11 bases between them. Germline V lookup: CDR1 SGHNT, CDR2 YYREEE (reference sequence). Here the CDR3 reads CASSLTSGDGYTF. Written as DNA, the CDR3 is TGTGCCAGCAGCTTAACGTCAGGGGATGGCTACACCTTC. The full variable domain, with the rest looked up from reference TRBV5-4 and TRBJ1-2, is ETGVTQSPTHLIKTRGQQVTLRCSSQSGHNTVSWYQQALGQGPQFIFQYYREEENGRGNFPPRFSGLQFPNYSSELNVNALELDDSALYLCASSLTSGDGYTFGSGTRLTVV.

This chain connects TRBV30 to TRBJ2-5; 8 nucleotides align to TRBD1. J was trimmed by 5 bases and V by 1 base; bases with no gene match: 12. Germline CDR1 is GTSNPN and CDR2 is SVGIG (reference sequence). This CDR3 has 16 residues. The CDR3 coding sequence is TGTGCCTGGAGTGACCAAAGACAGGGGCGGTGGGAGACCCAGTACTTC. Amino acids: CAWSDQRQGRWETQYF.

This sequence joins TRBV11-3 and TRBJ2-1, with 7 bases that match TRBD2. With V trimmed by 4 bases and J by 5 bases, 8 bases remained unmatched. Germline CDR1 SGHNT, CDR2 YENEEA. The CDR3 has 15 residues. CDR3 bases: TGTGCCAGCAGCTCATGGACTAGTATCAACAATGAGCAGTTCTTC. Protein sequence: CASSSWTSINNEQFF.

J is TRBJ2-1 and V is TRBV28; D is uncertain. In germline, CDR1 is MDHEN, CDR2 SYDVKM. V gave up 6 bases and J gave up 0 bases, with 12 bases separating them. The CDR3 loop spans 15 amino acids. This chain's CDR3 is CASSRAGASYNEQFF. CDR3 DNA: TGTGCCAGCAGCCGCGCAGGCGCCTCCTACAATGAGCAGTTCTTC.

V gene TRBV7-2 combines with J gene TRBJ1-4, with a tentative D call TRBD1 (6 bases). From germline, CDR1 is SGHTA and CDR2 FQGNSA. Trimming pared 5 bases from V and 4 bases from J, leaving 14 bases between. The CDR3 is 15 amino acids. CDR3 protein: CASSPTGQHNEKLFF. The CDR3 DNA sequence: TGTGCCAGCAGCCCAACGGGACAACATAATGAAAAACTGTTTTTT.

CDR3 amino acids: CASSLAWLGRGRNTEAFF. The DNA of the CDR3 is TGTGCCAGCAGCTTAGCTTGGTTGGGCAGGGGCCGGAACACTGAAGCTTTCTTT. The chain employs TRBV11-2 and TRBJ1-1; possibly TRBD1 for D (6 bases). This CDR3 is 18 amino acids long. Germline V gene lookup returns CDR1 SGHAT and CDR2 FQNNGV. V shed 1 base and J shed 1 base, with 19 bases lying between them.

The CDR3 loop reads CASSLEAAEANTIYF. The CDR3 DNA reads TGCGCCAGCAGCTTGGAGGCAGCCGAGGCGAACACCATATATTTT. The J gene is TRBJ1-3, the V gene TRBV5-1; D call uncertain. Germline CDR1 and CDR2: SGHRS and YFSETQ. This CDR3 region has 15 residues. Between the trimmed V and J ends, which lost 0 bases and 7 bases, there was a span of 14 bases.

This chain connects TRBV4-2 to TRBJ2-1, with D possibly TRBD1 on 6 matching bases. The CDR3 is 15 residues long. Germline CDR1 LGHNA, CDR2 YNFKEQ. Trimming shortened V by 4 bases and J by 6 bases, and 16 bases separated the two germline ends. CDR3 residues: CASSPRRGNINEQFF. CDR3 in DNA: TGTGCCAGCAGCCCCCGCAGGGGAAATATCAATGAGCAGTTCTTC.

The chain has TRBV6-6 and TRBJ2-3; 8 bases are shared with TRBD2. Looked up from germline, CDR1 is MNHNY and CDR2 is SVGAGI (reference sequence). This CDR3 contains 15 residues. With 5 bases clipped from V and 0 bases from J, the junction kept 4 bases outside the gene matches. The CDR3 region has the DNA TGTGCCAGCAGTCCCCGGGGGGGTAGCACAGATACGCAGTATTTT. Its protein product is CASSPRGGSTDTQYF.

The V gene is TRBV11-2, the J gene TRBJ2-1; D perhaps matches TRBD2 (5 bases). Germline CDR1 and CDR2: SGHAT and FQNNGV. This CDR3 region has 15 residues. V gave up 1 base and J gave up 5 bases, with 12 bases separating them. DNA of the CDR3: TGTGCCAGCAGCTTAGGGTGGGGTAGCGACAATGAGCAGTTCTTC. It specifies CASSLGWGSDNEQFF.

The chain couples TRBV19 to TRBJ2-6; D is unresolved. The CDR3 is 15 amino acids. The V end was cut by 2 bases, the J end by 3 bases, with 8 bases between. Germline V gene sequence: CDR1 LNHDA, CDR2 SQIVND (reference sequence). The CDR3 region has the DNA TGTGCCAGTAGTATACGTACCGGTGGGGCCAACGTCCTGACTTTC. Translating it yields CASSIRTGGANVLTF.

Of note for this clone: The sample holds other DNA sequences that translate to the same CDR3. The chain joins TRBV29-1 to TRBJ1-6; 7 bases map to TRBD1. The germline CDR1 and CDR2 sequences are SQVTM and ANQGSEA. This CDR3 has 13 residues. V lost 7 bases and J lost 7; bases outside the gene matches: 7. CDR3 residues: CSAKQGYNSPLHF. Here the CDR3 DNA reads TGCAGCGCCAAACAGGGGTACAATTCACCCCTCCACTTT.

The J gene is TRBJ2-7, the V gene TRBV18; 10 bases line up with TRBD2. Trimming at V came to 3 bases and at J to 2 bases, leaving 10 bases not matched to a gene. Germline CDR1 and CDR2: KGHSH and LQKENI. The CDR3 extends over 17 amino acids. The CDR3 protein is CASSPRSTSGFAYEQYF. For the CDR3, the DNA is TGTGCCAGCTCACCGCGGTCGACTAGCGGGTTTGCCTACGAGCAGTACTTC.

As regards this clone: One end of the junction does not line up with germline, which may come from a read error. This chain uses TRBV15 with TRBJ2-7; 13 nucleotides match TRBD2. The germline CDR1 and CDR2 sequences are LNHNV and YYDKDF (reference sequence). The CDR3 consists of 15 residues. This CDR3 reads CTTSRGLAGDNEQYF. The CDR3 DNA follows: TGTACCACCAGCAGAGGACTAGCGGGAGATAACGAGCAGTACTTC.

The CDR3 region has the DNA TGTGCCAGCAGTTACTCTAGCGGGGCCTCAGGCAATGAGCAGTTCTTC. It specifies CASSYSSGASGNEQFF. The chain joins TRBV6-5 to TRBJ2-1, with 8 bases fitting TRBD2. V dropped 0 bases and J dropped 6; count of bases not matched to a gene: 7. The germline V gene encodes CDR1 MNHEY and CDR2 SVGAGI. This CDR3 comprises 16 residues.